These 7 T cell receptor beta chains originate from one sample sequenced in a study of cytomegalovirus exposure and HLA in healthy donors. This PCR relied on a set of 60 Vbeta primers and 13 Jbeta primers. This table comes from immunoSEQ multiplex PCR, and its TCRdb copy is limited to in-frame clones, with some not included. The table has under 300,000 clones, about nine tenths seen once. The sequencing sample was made of PBMCs. The receptors shown here come from a man in his forties in good health and CMV-seropositive.

This clone was seen a handful of times. V gene TRBV30 combines with J gene TRBJ1-5; 9 nucleotides agree with TRBD1. Germline V gene lookup returns CDR1 GTSNPN and CDR2 SVGIG (reference sequence). The CDR3 has 15 residues. J was trimmed by 9 bases and V by 5 bases; bases with no gene match: 14. CDR3 nucleotides: TGTGCCTGGCCAAGCATCGGGACAGGGAACGCGCCCCAGCATTTT. This gives the protein CAWPSIGTGNAPQHF.

The gene calls are TRBV5-1 and TRBJ1-2, with a possible D match to TRBD1 (5 bases). Germline V gene lookup returns CDR1 SGHRS and CDR2 YFSETQ. V lost 4 bases and J lost 6, with 16 bases in between. CDR3 length: 14 residues. The CDR3 sequence: CASSQLQGYHGYTF. DNA for the CDR3: TGCGCCAGCAGCCAACTTCAGGGATACCATGGCTACACCTTC.

Only one count was recorded for this clone. This chain connects TRBV27 to TRBJ1-2; maybe TRBD1 (5 bases). Germline CDR1 is MNHEY and CDR2 is SMNVEV (reference sequence). The CDR3 consists of 18 residues. V lost 2 bases to trimming and J lost 4 bases, with 23 bases between them. Here the CDR3 reads CASSLHGAGDGYGYGYTF. The CDR3 DNA follows: TGTGCCAGCAGTTTACACGGTGCGGGGGATGGGTATGGCTATGGCTACACCTTC.

Note on this clone: This CDR3 is also generated by other DNA sequences in the sample. The chain carries TRBV28 and TRBJ1-1, with 8 positions matching TRBD1. CDR3 length equals 15 residues. Trimming at V came to 4 bases and at J to 0 bases, leaving 4 bases not matched to a gene. Germline-derived CDR1 and CDR2 are MDHEN and SYDVKM. This CDR3 is CASSSRQGMNTEAFF. CDR3 DNA: TGTGCCAGCAGTTCGAGACAGGGGATGAACACTGAAGCTTTCTTT.

The chain recombines TRBV6-5 with TRBJ2-6, with unresolved D. CDR1 and CDR2 from the germline V gene are MNHEY and SVGAGI. CDR3 length: 16 amino acids. V gave up 4 bases and J gave up 0 bases, with 10 bases separating them. CDR3: CASSSMLGSGANVLTF. CDR3 nucleotide sequence: TGTGCCAGCAGTTCCATGCTAGGCTCTGGGGCCAACGTCCTGACTTTC.

The V call is TRBV27, the J call TRBJ1-3; D remains unclear. The germline V and J ends were trimmed by 6 bases and 0 bases, with 9 bases remaining between them. CDR1 is MNHEY and CDR2 is SMNVEV in the germline V gene (reference sequence). The CDR3 is 14 residues long. The DNA of the CDR3 is TGTGCCAGCAGCCACGGGGACTCTGGAAACACCATATATTTT. Translating gives CASSHGDSGNTIYF.

The chain uses TRBV7-2 and TRBJ2-6; 8 nucleotides agree with TRBD1. From germline, CDR1 is SGHTA and CDR2 FQGNSA. The CDR3 is 17 residues long. Losses at the gene ends were 4 bases for V and 2 bases for J; bases not matched to a gene: 7. The CDR3 DNA sequence: TGTGCCAGCAGCTCTACAGGGGGAAGAGCTGGGGCCAACGTCCTGACTTTC. Protein sequence: CASSSTGGRAGANVLTF. The entire variable domain, with the rest obtained from reference TRBV7-2 and TRBJ2-6, is as follows: GAGVSQSPSNKVTEKGKDVELRCDPISGHTALYWYRQSLGQGLEFLIYFQGNSAPDKSGLPSDRFSAERTGGSVSTLTIQRTQQEDSAVYLCASSSTGGRAGANVLTFGAGSRLTVL.